Presented here are 22 T cell receptor beta chains from one specimen sequenced in a study of response to subunit inactivated influenza vaccine. TCRdb recomputed calls from the RT-PCR reads with MiXCR, one row per CDR3 protein. The sample holds approximately 500,000 distinct CDR3 sequences, 10% to 15% seen once. The specimen was PBMCs from blood, collected 45 days after vaccination. These receptors came from a man aged 50 to 59 who received an inactivated influenza vaccine.

The chain uses TRBV12-3 or TRBV12-4 and TRBJ2-5, with D perhaps matching TRBD2 (7 bases). The ends were cut back, 5 bases at V and 5 bases at J, with 15 bases in the middle. This CDR3 has 14 residues. DNA of the CDR3: TGTGCCAGCAGTAGGGCGGGGGCTATGGAGACCCAGTACTTC. This translates into CASSRAGAMETQYF.

This clonotype was detected a few times. V gene TRBV20-1 combines with J gene TRBJ1-3; 7 bases are a match to TRBD1. V was clipped by 4 bases and J by 4 bases; unmatched bases: 7. The CDR3 has 14 amino acids. The germline CDR1 and CDR2 sequences are DFQATT and SNEGSKA (reference sequence). CDR3 nucleotides: TGCAGTGCTAAGACAGGGCTTGTCGGAAACACCATATATTTT. It codes for CSAKTGLVGNTIYF.

This clonotype was picked up many times. The rearrangement links TRBV29-1 to TRBJ2-7; D unclear. Germline V gene lookup returns CDR1 SQVTM and CDR2 ANQGSEA. The V gene lost 6 bases and the J gene lost 0 bases, with 15 bases spanning the gap. This CDR3 contains 14 residues. The CDR3 protein is CSVLSRTYSYEQYF. The CDR3 coding sequence is TGCAGCGTGCTTTCCCGGACGTACTCCTACGAGCAGTACTTC.

This clonotype came up a few times. The chain is built from TRBV11-2 and TRBJ2-2; 11 positions match TRBD2. This CDR3 region has 15 residues. With V trimmed by 5 bases and J by 4 bases, 3 bases remained unmatched. Germline lookup yields CDR1 SGHAT and CDR2 FQNNGV. CDR3 coding DNA: TGTGCCAGCAGCGCACTAGCGGGGGCCACCGGGGAGCTGTTTTTT. Protein product: CASSALAGATGELFF.

This clonotype appeared a few times. The chain employs TRBV6-5 and TRBJ2-7, with TRBD1 matching over 8 bases. Germline loops: CDR1 MNHEY, CDR2 SVGAGI. With 4 bases clipped from V and 4 bases from J, the junction kept 12 bases outside the gene matches. The CDR3 length is 16 residues. The CDR3 DNA is TGTGCCAGCAGTTCTGGACAGGGCGGCTACTGGTACGAGCAGTACTTC. It translates to CASSSGQGGYWYEQYF.

The chain employs TRBV15 and TRBJ2-1; tentatively, D is TRBD2 (6 bases). V gave up 2 bases and J gave up 5 bases, with 16 bases separating them. The V gene's germline CDR1 is LNHNV and CDR2 YYDKDF (reference sequence). This CDR3 is built from 16 residues. The CDR3 nucleotides are TGTGCCACCAGCAGACTAGGGTTAGCGGACAACAATGAGCAGTTCTTC. This gives the protein CATSRLGLADNNEQFF.

The table lists this clonotype with a few counts. One end of the junction varies from germline; a read error may be responsible. V and J are TRBV4-3 and TRBJ1-1; no clear D. The CDR3 is 14 amino acids. CDR1 LGHNA and CDR2 YSLEER come from the germline V gene. As DNA, the CDR3 is TGCGCCAGCAGCCAAGATCGGTGGCAGAAGCCCACCTTTTTT. It translates to CASSQDRWQKPTFF.

This clonotype appeared once. An end of the junction does not agree with germline; a read error may underlie this. The chain joins TRBV19 to TRBJ2-7, with D tentatively TRBD1 (6 bases). The CDR3 sequence is 16 residues long. The germline gives CDR1 LNHDA, CDR2 SQIVND (reference sequence). This CDR3 reads CPSSRSGTIPSYEQYF. CDR3 nucleotide sequence: TGTCCCAGTAGTAGATCCGGGACAATACCTTCGTACGAGCAGTACTTC.

The V and J genes are TRBV20-1 and TRBJ2-1; 7 nucleotides align to TRBD2. V shed 6 bases, J shed 6 bases, and the junction held 17 bases outside the gene matches. Germline CDR1 DFQATT, CDR2 SNEGSKA (reference sequence). This CDR3 region has 16 residues. The CDR3 is CSARSTAGSLPNEQFF. DNA of the CDR3: TGCAGTGCCCGCAGTACAGCGGGAAGTCTTCCCAATGAGCAGTTCTTC.

This clonotype was counted between two and nine times. The V call is TRBV5-1, the J call TRBJ1-1; 12 positions agree with TRBD1. The CDR3 runs to 16 residues. The V gene end was trimmed by 4 bases and the J gene end by 6 bases; junction bases not matched to a gene: 10. Germline values: CDR1 SGHRS, CDR2 YFSETQ. The CDR3, as DNA: TGCGCCAGCAGCCCACTCCCGGGACAGGGGGCCGCTGAAGCTTTCTTT. Protein: CASSPLPGQGAAEAFF.

This clonotype was observed a few times. The chain combines TRBV12-3 or TRBV12-4 with TRBJ1-2, with D perhaps TRBD1 (5 bases). Deletions cut 6 bases from V and 8 bases from J, with 16 bases between. CDR3 length: 13 amino acids. CDR3 coding DNA: TGTGCCAGCAGACCCGGGGGATCGGGAGGCTACACCTTC. Translation: CASRPGGSGGYTF.

On this clonotype itself: With a much larger clone just one base away, this may be a read error. This chain links TRBV6-6 with TRBJ2-2; D remains ambiguous. Deletions cut 2 bases from V and 4 bases from J, with 2 bases between. The CDR3 totals 12 residues. Germline V gene sequence: CDR1 MNHNY, CDR2 SVGAGI (reference sequence). The CDR3 sequence is CASSYTTGELFF. In DNA form, the CDR3 reads TGTGCCAGCAGTTACACCACCGGGGAGCTGTTTTTT.

This clonotype was picked up many times. The chain carries TRBV29-1 and TRBJ2-1; D may be TRBD2 (5 bases). This CDR3 is 15 amino acids long. V was shortened by 7 bases and J by 6 bases, with 22 bases between the two germline ends. Germline values: CDR1 SQVTM, CDR2 ANQGSEA. The CDR3 here is CSARQTSPAANEQFF. The CDR3 nucleotides are TGCAGCGCGAGACAAACTAGTCCGGCAGCCAATGAGCAGTTCTTC.

The chain employs TRBV5-1 and TRBJ2-3; no reliable D call. The V gene's germline CDR1 is SGHRS and CDR2 YFSETQ. The CDR3 is 14 amino acids. The germline V and J ends were trimmed by 0 bases and 3 bases, with 8 bases remaining between them. In DNA form, the CDR3 reads TGCGCCAGCAGCTTGGATGGTAGGACAGATACGCAGTATTTT. Residues: CASSLDGRTDTQYF.

The rearrangement links TRBV29-1 to TRBJ2-1; TRBD2 matches 11 bases. Per germline, CDR1 SQVTM and CDR2 ANQGSEA. The CDR3 extends over 16 amino acids. The V segment lost 0 bases and the J segment 8 bases; nucleotides outside the gene matches: 9. The CDR3: CSVEEGLAGGIYEQFF. CDR3 nucleotide sequence: TGCAGCGTTGAAGAAGGGCTAGCGGGAGGAATATATGAGCAGTTCTTC.

The CDR3 DNA reads as TGTGCCATCGCGGACAGGGGGCCGTACAATGAGCAGTACTTC. Translating it yields CAIADRGPYNEQYF. J is TRBJ2-1 and V is TRBV27, with 11 bases aligning to TRBD1. The J call is doubtful: the DNA matches TRBJ2-7 better. In germline, CDR1 is MNHEY, CDR2 SMNVEV (reference sequence). The CDR3 has 14 residues.

This clonotype was picked up many times. The chain has TRBV7-2 and TRBJ2-3; D might be TRBD1 or TRBD2, each matching 5 bases. The CDR3 sequence is 15 residues long. Germline values: CDR1 SGHTA, CDR2 FQGNSA. V lost 0 bases and J 2 bases, leaving 9 bases between the germline ends. The CDR3 DNA follows: TGTGCCAGCAGCTTAGCGGGGGTTGTCACAGATACGCAGTATTTT. Amino acids: CASSLAGVVTDTQYF.

In its sample, this clonotype was seen many times. The chain employs TRBV6-2 or TRBV6-3 and TRBJ1-1; a possible D gene is TRBD1 (5 bases). The V gene's germline CDR1 is MNHEY and CDR2 SVGEGT. The V end was cut by 4 bases, the J end by 2 bases, with 14 bases between. The CDR3 totals 15 residues. CDR3: CASSSRGKRNTEAFF. The CDR3 DNA reads TGTGCCAGCAGTTCCCGGGGGAAGAGAAACACTGAAGCTTTCTTT.

This clonotype has more than one count but fewer than ten. This chain uses TRBV21-1 with TRBJ2-1. TRBV21-1 is labeled a pseudogene. The CDR3 extends over 13 amino acids. This CDR3 is CASSKRSNNEQFF. CDR3 DNA sequence: TGTGCCAGCAGCAAACGATCGAACAATGAGCAGTTCTTC.

This rearrangement joins TRBV11-2 to TRBJ2-1, with a weak D call TRBD1 (5 bases). The V and J ends lost 0 bases and 10 bases respectively, with 10 bases between them. The CDR3 is made up of 13 amino acids. Germline values: CDR1 SGHAT, CDR2 FQNNGV. CDR3 amino acids: CASSLDRVREQFF. The CDR3, as DNA: TGTGCCAGCAGCTTAGACAGGGTCAGGGAGCAGTTCTTC.

This clonotype was observed a handful of times. CDR3 protein: CASSQDRSVNTEAFF. The CDR3 DNA is TGCGCCAGCAGCCAAGACAGGTCAGTGAACACTGAAGCTTTCTTT. The genes are TRBV4-3 and TRBJ1-1, with no clear D. This CDR3 is built from 15 residues. Germline assignment: CDR1 LGHNA and CDR2 YSLEER. Trimming pared 0 bases from V and 0 bases from J, leaving 8 bases between.

This clonotype was seen many times. This chain connects TRBV29-1 to TRBJ2-2, with D perhaps TRBD1 or TRBD2 (7 bases each). The CDR3 spans 14 residues. Germline V gene lookup returns CDR1 SQVTM and CDR2 ANQGSEA. Trimming took off 7 bases at V and 4 bases at J, with 16 bases between the two ends. The CDR3 spells CSAGRGHGTGELFF. CDR3 DNA: TGCAGCGCTGGGAGGGGGCATGGCACCGGGGAGCTGTTTTTT.